This is a list of T cell receptor beta chains from one sample in a study of cytomegalovirus exposure and HLA in healthy donors. Using immunoSEQ multiplex PCR, the repertoire was profiled, and TCRdb retains in-frame clones only, with some absent. The sample has 140,000 or so clones, 76% seen once. Material: PBMCs. These receptor sequences come from a woman between 35 and 50 years old in good health and CMV-seronegative. Each CDR3 is given with its conserved first and last residue. Fields, in order: D gene, V gene, clone size, J gene, CDR3 DNA, CDR3 protein. A D gene is named only where the DNA matches it firmly. Rows give clone size only sometimes, using once, few, many, or a class for an expanded clone.

D gene: TRBD1
V gene: TRBV10-3
clone size: -
J gene: TRBJ2-5
CDR3 DNA: TGTGCCATCAGAGAAGACAGGGCAGGAGAGACCCAGTACTTC
CDR3 protein: CAIREDRAGETQYF

D gene: TRBD2
V gene: TRBV9
clone size: -
J gene: TRBJ2-1
CDR3 DNA: TGTGCCAGCAGCCTTTCCCTCAGGACTAGCGGGTTGGATGAGCAGTTCTTC
CDR3 protein: CASSLSLRTSGLDEQFF

D gene: -
V gene: TRBV11-2
clone size: -
J gene: TRBJ2-5
CDR3 DNA: TGTGCCAGCAGCGGGTTACGGGGGAAAGAGACCCAGTACTTC
CDR3 protein: CASSGLRGKETQYF

D gene: -
V gene: TRBV5-1
clone size: once
J gene: TRBJ2-2
CDR3 DNA: TGCGCCAGTAGAAACGGGGGAACGAACACCGGGGAGCTGTTTTTT
CDR3 protein: CASRNGGTNTGELFF

D gene: TRBD1
V gene: TRBV5-6
clone size: -
J gene: TRBJ1-1
CDR3 DNA: TGTGCCAGCAGCTTATTTGTGACAGGGGGCTGGGTAGCTTTCTTT
CDR3 protein: CASSLFVTGGWVAFF

D gene: -
V gene: TRBV10-2
clone size: -
J gene: TRBJ1-5
CDR3 DNA: TGCGCCAGCAGTTGGACGGGGGATCAGCCCCAGCATTTT
CDR3 protein: CASSWTGDQPQHF

D gene: -
V gene: TRBV7-9
clone size: -
J gene: TRBJ2-2
CDR3 DNA: TGTGCCAGCAGCTTAGAATCCGCCAGACTCACCGGGGAGCTGTTTTTT
CDR3 protein: CASSLESARLTGELFF

D gene: -
V gene: TRBV7-9
clone size: few
J gene: TRBJ1-5
CDR3 DNA: TGTGCCAGCAGCTTAGAAGGGGATCAGCCCCAGCATTTT
CDR3 protein: CASSLEGDQPQHF

D gene: TRBD1
V gene: TRBV5-6
clone size: -
J gene: TRBJ2-7
CDR3 DNA: TGTGCCAGCAGCCCTGGACCAGGGGGCTACGAGCAGTACTTC
CDR3 protein: CASSPGPGGYEQYF

D gene: TRBD1
V gene: TRBV30
clone size: -
J gene: TRBJ1-2
CDR3 DNA: TGTGCCTGGGGTCCTGGATGGACAGGGGGCAAAGTCTATGGCTACACCTTC
CDR3 protein: CAWGPGWTGGKVYGYTF

D gene: -
V gene: TRBV11-2
clone size: once
J gene: TRBJ1-3
CDR3 DNA: TGTGCCAGCAGCCCTCAGGGTAGTGGAAACACCATATATTTT
CDR3 protein: CASSPQGSGNTIYF

D gene: -
V gene: TRBV9
clone size: -
J gene: TRBJ2-1
CDR3 DNA: TGTGCCAGCAGCGGTAGCGGCGAGCAGTTCTTC
CDR3 protein: CASSGSGEQFF

D gene: -
V gene: TRBV25-1
clone size: -
J gene: TRBJ2-3
CDR3 DNA: TGTGCCAGCAGTGACAGCAAGGGGGATACGCAGTATTTT
CDR3 protein: CASSDSKGDTQYF

D gene: TRBD1
V gene: TRBV5-6
clone size: -
J gene: TRBJ1-2
CDR3 DNA: TGTGCCAGCAGCTTACAGTGGCGGACAGGGGTGGAGAACTATGGCTACACCTTC
CDR3 protein: CASSLQWRTGVENYGYTF

D gene: TRBD1
V gene: TRBV27
clone size: -
J gene: TRBJ1-1
CDR3 DNA: TGTGCCAGCCAAACAGGGGCGCCAGGGGACACTGAAGCTTTCTTT
CDR3 protein: CASQTGAPGDTEAFF

D gene: -
V gene: TRBV7-9
clone size: few
J gene: TRBJ1-1
CDR3 DNA: TGTGCCAGCAGCTCCCAGGGAGGAGAGACTGAAGCTTTCTTT
CDR3 protein: CASSSQGGETEAFF

D gene: -
V gene: TRBV6-1
clone size: few
J gene: TRBJ1-1
CDR3 DNA: TGTGCCAGCAGTGAAGAGGGACCCGGGGGACTGAACACTGAAGCTTTCTTT
CDR3 protein: CASSEEGPGGLNTEAFF

D gene: -
V gene: TRBV15
clone size: -
J gene: TRBJ2-6
CDR3 DNA: TGTGCCACCAGCAGAGAGGGGTCAGGGTCTGGGGCCAACGTCCTGACTTTC
CDR3 protein: CATSREGSGSGANVLTF

D gene: TRBD2
V gene: TRBV5-1
clone size: -
J gene: TRBJ2-3
CDR3 DNA: TGCGCCAGCAGCTTGGCGGGAGGCACCTTTAGCACAGATACGCAGTATTTT
CDR3 protein: CASSLAGGTFSTDTQYF

D gene: TRBD1
V gene: TRBV6-5
clone size: -
J gene: TRBJ1-4
CDR3 DNA: TGTGCCAGCAAACAGGGGAGAGCTAATGAAAAACTGTTTTTT
CDR3 protein: CASKQGRANEKLFF

D gene: TRBD1
V gene: TRBV27
clone size: -
J gene: TRBJ1-2
CDR3 DNA: TGTGCCAGCAGTCCCGTCCAGGGGGGTTTTTATGGCTACACCTTC
CDR3 protein: CASSPVQGGFYGYTF

D gene: -
V gene: TRBV11-2
clone size: -
J gene: TRBJ1-2
CDR3 DNA: TGTGCCAGCAGCTTAGGGGATGGGGAGGTTTATGGCTACACCTTC
CDR3 protein: CASSLGDGEVYGYTF

D gene: TRBD2
V gene: TRBV4-1
clone size: few
J gene: TRBJ2-1
CDR3 DNA: TGCGCCAGCAGCCAACTTGGACTAGCGGGGTACAATGAGCAGTTCTTC
CDR3 protein: CASSQLGLAGYNEQFF

D gene: -
V gene: TRBV7-2
clone size: -
J gene: TRBJ2-5
CDR3 DNA: TGTGCCAGCAGCTTATCCCAGGGGCAAGAGACCCAGTACTTC
CDR3 protein: CASSLSQGQETQYF

D gene: -
V gene: TRBV2
clone size: -
J gene: TRBJ1-6
CDR3 DNA: TGTGCCAGCAGTGCAGAACCGGGGTCACCCCTCCACTTT
CDR3 protein: CASSAEPGSPLHF

D gene: TRBD1
V gene: TRBV5-1
clone size: -
J gene: TRBJ2-7
CDR3 DNA: TGCGCCAGCAGCCGGACAGGGCCCGAGCAGTACTTC
CDR3 protein: CASSRTGPEQYF

D gene: -
V gene: TRBV29-1
clone size: -
J gene: TRBJ1-1
CDR3 DNA: TGCAGCGTTGACTGGGGGCTGAGCACTGAAGCTTTCTTT
CDR3 protein: CSVDWGLSTEAFF

D gene: -
V gene: TRBV7-2
clone size: -
J gene: TRBJ1-1
CDR3 DNA: TGTGCCAGCAGCTTTCAGTGGAACACTGAAGCTTTCTTT
CDR3 protein: CASSFQWNTEAFF

D gene: -
V gene: TRBV5-6
clone size: few
J gene: TRBJ1-5
CDR3 DNA: TGTGCCAGCAGCTTGGTTGGCCAGCCCCAGCATTTT
CDR3 protein: CASSLVGQPQHF

D gene: -
V gene: TRBV6-6
clone size: -
J gene: TRBJ1-1
CDR3 DNA: TGTGCCAGCAGTTATCCCCAAATCACTGAAGCTTTCTTT
CDR3 protein: CASSYPQITEAFF

D gene: TRBD2
V gene: TRBV5-1
clone size: -
J gene: TRBJ2-4
CDR3 DNA: TGCGCCAGCAGCTTGAGGAGCGGGGGGCCGGAGGACATTCAGTACTTC
CDR3 protein: CASSLRSGGPEDIQYF

D gene: TRBD1
V gene: TRBV2
clone size: -
J gene: TRBJ1-2
CDR3 DNA: TGTGCCAGCAGAGCGGGACAGGGCTATGGCTACACCTTC
CDR3 protein: CASRAGQGYGYTF

D gene: -
V gene: TRBV28
clone size: -
J gene: TRBJ2-2
CDR3 DNA: TGTGCCAGCATCGCACTTGTCACCGGGGAGCTGTTTTTT
CDR3 protein: CASIALVTGELFF

D gene: -
V gene: TRBV28
clone size: -
J gene: TRBJ1-2
CDR3 DNA: TGTGCCACCCCGGGGGGGAGGGCTAACTATGGCTACACCTTC
CDR3 protein: CATPGGRANYGYTF

D gene: TRBD1
V gene: TRBV19
clone size: -
J gene: TRBJ1-1
CDR3 DNA: TGTGCCAGTAGAGGGACAGTGAACACTGAAGCTTTCTTT
CDR3 protein: CASRGTVNTEAFF

D gene: TRBD1
V gene: TRBV10-2
clone size: -
J gene: TRBJ1-1
CDR3 DNA: TGCGCCAGCGCAACAGGGGGCACTGAAGCTTTCTTT
CDR3 protein: CASATGGTEAFF

D gene: TRBD1
V gene: TRBV27
clone size: -
J gene: TRBJ1-4
CDR3 DNA: TGTGCCAGCAGCACGGGACAGGGTGAGAAAAAACTGTTTTTT
CDR3 protein: CASSTGQGEKKLFF

D gene: -
V gene: TRBV19
clone size: few
J gene: TRBJ1-2
CDR3 DNA: TGTGCCAGTAGTATGGTACGAGGATCCCCGGGCTACACCTTC
CDR3 protein: CASSMVRGSPGYTF

D gene: TRBD2
V gene: TRBV10-2
clone size: once
J gene: TRBJ2-7
CDR3 DNA: TGCGCCAGCAGTGAGTGGCTAGCGGGAGACGAGCAGTACTTC
CDR3 protein: CASSEWLAGDEQYF

D gene: -
V gene: TRBV5-6
clone size: -
J gene: TRBJ2-1
CDR3 DNA: TGTGCCAGCAGCTTGGTAGGGAAGGGGGAGTTCTTC
CDR3 protein: CASSLVGKGEFF

D gene: -
V gene: TRBV19
clone size: -
J gene: TRBJ1-3
CDR3 DNA: TGTGCCAGTAGTATAAGTGGGGGCCGTGACGTCTCTGGAAACACCATATATTTT
CDR3 protein: CASSISGGRDVSGNTIYF

D gene: TRBD2
V gene: TRBV5-1
clone size: few
J gene: TRBJ2-7
CDR3 DNA: TGCGCCAGCGGCGAGGGACTAGCGGGGTTCTCCTACGAGCAGTACTTC
CDR3 protein: CASGEGLAGFSYEQYF

D gene: -
V gene: TRBV6-1
clone size: -
J gene: TRBJ1-5
CDR3 DNA: TGTGCCAGCAGTGAAGGTACGGAGAATCAGCCCCAGCATTTT
CDR3 protein: CASSEGTENQPQHF

D gene: TRBD1
V gene: TRBV18
clone size: -
J gene: TRBJ2-7
CDR3 DNA: TGTGCCAGCTCACCACCGTGGGGGGACAGGGACTCCTACGAGCAGTACTTC
CDR3 protein: CASSPPWGDRDSYEQYF

D gene: TRBD1
V gene: TRBV5-1
clone size: -
J gene: TRBJ2-7
CDR3 DNA: TGCGCCAGCAGCACAGGACAGGGCGGATTCGAGCAGTACTTC
CDR3 protein: CASSTGQGGFEQYF

D gene: -
V gene: TRBV6-5
clone size: -
J gene: TRBJ1-2
CDR3 DNA: TGTGCCAGCAGTTGGGTCCGGTCAGGGCTCTATGGCTACACCTTC
CDR3 protein: CASSWVRSGLYGYTF

D gene: -
V gene: TRBV4-2
clone size: -
J gene: TRBJ2-2
CDR3 DNA: TGTGCCAGCAGCCAACCGGACAGCTACTACACCGGGGAGCTGTTTTTT
CDR3 protein: CASSQPDSYYTGELFF

D gene: -
V gene: TRBV7-9
clone size: once
J gene: TRBJ1-3
CDR3 DNA: TGTGCCAGCAGCTTAGCGTCGTATGGAGTGCATTTT
CDR3 protein: CASSLASYGVHF

D gene: -
V gene: TRBV7-7
clone size: -
J gene: TRBJ2-1
CDR3 DNA: TGTGCCAGCAGCCGACACCCCGGACTTAACAATGAGCAGTTCTTC
CDR3 protein: CASSRHPGLNNEQFF

D gene: -
V gene: TRBV5-1
clone size: once
J gene: TRBJ2-7
CDR3 DNA: TGCGCCAGCAGCTTGTCGAAGGGGGAGGGTTGGGCCTACGAGCAGTACTTC
CDR3 protein: CASSLSKGEGWAYEQYF

D gene: TRBD1
V gene: TRBV4-1
clone size: -
J gene: TRBJ2-5
CDR3 DNA: TGCGCCAGCAGCCAGGGATACAGGGGCAAGGGGGAGACCCAGTACTTC
CDR3 protein: CASSQGYRGKGETQYF

D gene: TRBD1
V gene: TRBV15
clone size: once
J gene: TRBJ2-7
CDR3 DNA: TGTGCCACCAGCAGCCTGCGACAGGGTCCCTACGAGCAGTACTTC
CDR3 protein: CATSSLRQGPYEQYF

D gene: -
V gene: TRBV5-4
clone size: -
J gene: TRBJ2-1
CDR3 DNA: TGTGCCAGCAGCCTACGACTAGAAGGGCCCCATGAGCAGTTCTTC
CDR3 protein: CASSLRLEGPHEQFF

D gene: TRBD2
V gene: TRBV6-1
clone size: -
J gene: TRBJ2-5
CDR3 DNA: TGTGCCAGCAGTGTTCTAGCGGGGACCAGCGGGGAGACCCAGTACTTC
CDR3 protein: CASSVLAGTSGETQYF

D gene: -
V gene: TRBV18
clone size: -
J gene: TRBJ2-1
CDR3 DNA: TGTGCCAGCTCCCAGGATCGGGACACATGGTTCTTC
CDR3 protein: CASSQDRDTWFF

D gene: -
V gene: TRBV7-9
clone size: few
J gene: TRBJ1-2
CDR3 DNA: TGTTCCAGCAGCCAGCGGGACGGCCTCTATTTCTATGGCTACACCTTC
CDR3 protein: CSSSQRDGLYFYGYTF

D gene: TRBD1
V gene: TRBV30
clone size: -
J gene: TRBJ2-7
CDR3 DNA: TGTGCCTGGCAGGACAGGGGATGGGGCTACGAGCAGTACTTC
CDR3 protein: CAWQDRGWGYEQYF

D gene: -
V gene: TRBV9
clone size: -
J gene: TRBJ2-1
CDR3 DNA: TGTGCCAGCAGCGAGTGGAGCAATGAGCAGTTCTTC
CDR3 protein: CASSEWSNEQFF